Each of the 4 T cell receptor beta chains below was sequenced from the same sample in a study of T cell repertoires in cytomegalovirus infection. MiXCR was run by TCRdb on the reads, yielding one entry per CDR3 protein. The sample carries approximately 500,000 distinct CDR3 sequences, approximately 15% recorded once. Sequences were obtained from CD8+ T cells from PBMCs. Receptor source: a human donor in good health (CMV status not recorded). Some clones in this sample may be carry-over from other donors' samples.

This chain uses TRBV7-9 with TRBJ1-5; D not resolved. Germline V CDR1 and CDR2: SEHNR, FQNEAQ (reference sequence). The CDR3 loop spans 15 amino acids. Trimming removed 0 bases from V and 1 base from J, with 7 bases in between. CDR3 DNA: TGTGCCAGCAGCTTAGCCCAAGAGAGCAATCAGCCCCAGCATTTT. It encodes CASSLAQESNQPQHF.

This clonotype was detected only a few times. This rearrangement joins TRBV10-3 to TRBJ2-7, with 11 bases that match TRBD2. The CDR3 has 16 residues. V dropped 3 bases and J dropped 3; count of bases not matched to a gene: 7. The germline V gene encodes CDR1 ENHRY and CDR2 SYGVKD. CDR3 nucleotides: TGTGCCATCAGTGACCAGACTAGCGGGGTGAACTACGAGCAGTACTTC. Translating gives CAISDQTSGVNYEQYF.

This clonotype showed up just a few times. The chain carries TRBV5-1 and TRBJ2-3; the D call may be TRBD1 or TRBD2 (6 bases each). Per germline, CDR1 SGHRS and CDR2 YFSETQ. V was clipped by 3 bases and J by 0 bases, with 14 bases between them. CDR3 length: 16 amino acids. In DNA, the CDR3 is TGCGCCAGCAGCTCATTTTCGGGGGCCAGCACAGATACGCAGTATTTT. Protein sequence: CASSSFSGASTDTQYF. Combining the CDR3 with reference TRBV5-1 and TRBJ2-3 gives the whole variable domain KAGVTQTPRYLIKTRGQQVTLSCSPISGHRSVSWYQQTPGQGLQFLFEYFSETQRNKGNFPGRFSGRQFSNSRSEMNVSTLELGDSALYLCASSSFSGASTDTQYFGPGTRLTVL.

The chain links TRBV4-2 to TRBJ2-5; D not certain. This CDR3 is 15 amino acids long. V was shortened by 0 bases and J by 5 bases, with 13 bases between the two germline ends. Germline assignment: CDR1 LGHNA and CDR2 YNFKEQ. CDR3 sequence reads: CASSQDPQLVETQYF. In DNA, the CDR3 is TGTGCCAGCAGCCAAGATCCGCAATTAGTCGAGACCCAGTACTTC.